This entry describes one T cell receptor (beta chain). Antigen unknown. The table came from immunoSEQ multiplex PCR; TCRdb's copy has only in-frame clones and leaves some out. The sample lists about 80,000 clones; around 80% were seen once. The germline gives CDR1 MNHNS, CDR2 SASEGT. Germline trimming cut 10 bases from V and 8 bases from J; bases unmatched to any gene: 14. The CDR3 has 15 amino acids. These data are taken from a study of radiotherapy plus CTLA-4 blockade in lung cancer. Study results and caveats: In blood, early T cell clone dynamics reportedly predicted response best, together with interferon-beta. Tumor-derived TCR clones expanded in blood after radiotherapy plus ipilimumab.

Sample: peripheral blood, taken from a patient treated with radiotherapy plus ipilimumab. The receptor was derived from a human donor with non-small cell lung cancer who had stable disease on radiotherapy plus ipilimumab. The chain links TRBV6-1 to TRBJ1-2; 12 nucleotides agree with TRBD1. The CDR3 DNA is TGTGCCATCGGGACTCCGGGACAGGGGGCGGGCGGCTACACCTTC. As protein: CAIGTPGQGAGGYTF.